The T cell receptor (beta chain) under discussion was sequenced for a study of blood T cells in healthy people across ages (dated by TCRdb to the mid-2010s). A note on the overall study: In model experiments, template switching captured roughly one uniquely barcoded TCR beta cDNA molecule for every two T cells. The donors were split into four age groups: young (average about 16 years), middle-aged (more than 35), aged (more than 60) and long-lived (about 82). To avoid experimental bias, donors of different ages were randomly spread across the sequencing lanes. The study measured age-related changes in TCR beta repertoire diversity using deep sequencing normalized with unique cDNA molecular identifiers. The study analyzed two additional independent replicas of 1 million unique cDNA reads from the same blood draw for two donors, one aged 18 to 29 and one aged 80 or older.

Germline trimming amounts to 5 bases on V and 1 base on J, with 9 as the count of junction bases outside the gene matches. The CDR3 starts with the cysteine, ends with the phenylalanine, and has 17 residues. Only the CDR3 DNA stays, 51 bases, in frame from base 1. According to the germline V gene (reference sequence), CDR1 reads MNHNY and CDR2 reads SVGAGI. What the study reported, not specific to this receptor: Because profiling used bulk unsorted PBMCs, naive and antigen-experienced compartments could not be compared conclusively. Observed TCR beta diversity per million T cells fell roughly linearly with age, and a significant reduction was already apparent by age around 39. Donor CMV infection status was unknown, potentially confounding age-related changes in expanded clonotypes. The long-lived group showed more naive CD4+ T cells, fewer expanded clones and increased TCR diversity than the aged group, suggesting age selection. Estimates of total diversity based on one million sequenced T cells were considered lower bounds and underestimates. There was a strong correlation between observed TCR beta diversity and the percentage of naive T cells measured by flow cytometry.

Of note for this clonotype: Its antigen target is currently unknown. No clone much larger than this one lies a single base away; base qualities are absent.

Donors were roughly 40 systemically healthy Caucasian individuals from Russia aged roughly 6 to 100 years. Each donor gave about 9.2 milliliters of peripheral blood, drawn into EDTA-treated Vacutainer tubes. Ficoll-Paque density-gradient centrifugation was used to isolate PBMCs, with at least 6 million per sample. Total RNA was extracted from PBMCs with Trizol reagent, with at least 6 micrograms obtained per sample. For every donor, an aliquot of PBMCs went through flow cytometry to measure the percentages of naive CD45RAhigh/CD27high T cells. Library prep was done by 5' RACE. The reads were generated on an Illumina HiSeq 2500. A second PCR of roughly 7 to 11 cycles was performed with a sample-barcoded 5' primer and a J-beta primer mix. A template-switch 5' adaptor carrying 12 random nucleotides introduced a unique molecular identifier onto each TCR beta cDNA molecule. Each sample yielded at least 3 million CDR3-containing paired-end reads. All of the RNA was converted into first-strand cDNA using the Mint cDNA synthesis kit, with a TRBC-specific oligonucleotide serving as the primer. After uracil-DNA glycosylase treatment, a first 18-cycle PCR used universal primers M1SS and BC2_uni_R on all cDNA. Processing in the source paper ran as follows. For normalization, 1 million high-quality reads, each with a distinct molecular identifier, were randomly selected from each sample. Reads sharing molecular identifiers were discarded rather than binned into consensus sequences. MiTCR, set to a Q25 quality threshold and the strictest error-elimination algorithm, was used for CDR3 identification, clonotype clustering and error correction. A nonparametric unseen species model with Euler transformation was used to estimate lower-bound total TCR beta diversity. TCRdb trimmed the raw reads at Q25, called clones with MiXCR and kept productive beta chains. Identical CDR3 protein sequences are pooled into one entry, listed with their most common genes and DNA. The V and J calls reflect TCRdb's pipeline rather than the authors' work. This sample gives 950,000 to 1,200,000 distinct CDR3 sequences in total; approximately 38% of them show up just once. The top ten clonotypes cover about 12% of the sample.

The rearrangement joined TRBV6-6 to TRBJ2-2; 8 nucleotides in the junction match TRBD1. The origin of this receptor is a man younger than 35 in good health. Sequencing input: blood. The nucleotides are TGTGCCAGCAGTACATCAAGACAGGGGATGAACACCGGGGAGCTGTTTTTT. This yields the protein CASSTSRQGMNTGELFF.